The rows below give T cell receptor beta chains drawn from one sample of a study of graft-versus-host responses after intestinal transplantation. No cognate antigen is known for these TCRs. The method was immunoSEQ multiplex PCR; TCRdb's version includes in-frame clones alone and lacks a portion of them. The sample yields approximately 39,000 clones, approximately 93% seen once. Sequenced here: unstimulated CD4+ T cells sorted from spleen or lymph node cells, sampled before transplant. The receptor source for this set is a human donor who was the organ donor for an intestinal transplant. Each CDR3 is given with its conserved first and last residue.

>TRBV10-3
CAISEFGVVYTEAFF
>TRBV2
CASSSGGARRFAQDTQYF
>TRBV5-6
CASSLRQGNQPQHF
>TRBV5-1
CASSPSDRETQYF
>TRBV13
CASRKQGRGFGYTF
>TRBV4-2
CASSSGTASLTNEKLFF
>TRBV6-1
CATHGVVLGQPQHF
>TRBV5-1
CASSFRGSYNSPLHF
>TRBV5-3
CARSWWGDSGAPGAKNIQYF
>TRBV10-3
CAISESKWTGYGYTF
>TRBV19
CTSSKGGQGVYSNQPQHF
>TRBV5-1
CASSTQGETYEQYF
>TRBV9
CASSVAGVGSNEKLFF
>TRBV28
CASSPGGPYGYTF
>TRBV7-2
CASRPGTGATGELFF
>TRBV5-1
CASSSFSGTKNEQFF
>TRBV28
CASSPPRVWETQYF
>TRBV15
CATSRDRGPQETQYF
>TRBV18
CASSLLAGAFTTDTQYF
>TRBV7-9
CASSPPRQSYSGNTIYF
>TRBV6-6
CASSYRYSNQPQHF
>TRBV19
CASSPRQGRRNSPLHF
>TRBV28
CASTPDRGDGGYTF
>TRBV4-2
CASSRTSGDTDTQYF
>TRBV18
CASSIDRAEAFF
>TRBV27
CASSSTGGKDRVTEAFF
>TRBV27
CASSLSAQGVGYNSPLHF
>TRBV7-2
CASSRRMDQPQHF
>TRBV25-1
CASSEYHRFSSYNEQFF
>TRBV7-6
CASSPFRDPLGSPLHF
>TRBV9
CASSVDPGARNGELFF
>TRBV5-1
CASSASATSGGSGELFF
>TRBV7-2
CASSLAPSGGATGELFF
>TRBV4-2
CASSQDRGTSVGDTQYF
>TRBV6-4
CASRNKTGGSTYEQYF
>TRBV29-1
CSVKGQNYEQYF
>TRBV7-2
CASRTGGMNTEAFF
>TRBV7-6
CASSRTSGARLDTQYF
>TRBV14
CASSQARSVAGKLFF
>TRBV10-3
CASSPGQGALGELFF
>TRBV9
CASSVRAGEDEQFF
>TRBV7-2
CASSLARSYGAFF
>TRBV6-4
CASTGTSGYNEQFF
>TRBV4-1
CASSQESRNTIYF
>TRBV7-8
CASRGGGVGGFGTEAFF
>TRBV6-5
CASSYHAAQNSYEQYF
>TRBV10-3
CAIGQDEKLFF
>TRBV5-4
CASSPGSPSSYNSPLHF
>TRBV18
CASSQPGDEQFF
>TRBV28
CASSLGYEQYF
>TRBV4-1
CASSRGYGELFF
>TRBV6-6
CASGRQGVTF